The present T cell receptor (beta chain) was sequenced within a study of human thymus T cells. Germline V gene sequence: CDR1 MGHRA, CDR2 YSYEKL. The V and J ends lost 6 bases and 4 bases, in that order; junction bases with no gene match: 2. This CDR3 has 13 amino acids. Method: immunoSEQ multiplex PCR; TCRdb's copy keeps in-frame clones and lacks some. The sample records tens of thousands of clones, 90% to 95% being singletons. Input material: blood. This receptor was obtained from a boy under two years old with a congenital heart defect but otherwise immunologically healthy. The chain recombines TRBV4-1 with TRBJ2-1; 8 bases are a match to TRBD2. CDR3 nucleotide sequence: TGCGCCAGCAGTTTAGCGGGGTACAATGAGCAGTTCTTC. Its protein product is CASSLAGYNEQFF.